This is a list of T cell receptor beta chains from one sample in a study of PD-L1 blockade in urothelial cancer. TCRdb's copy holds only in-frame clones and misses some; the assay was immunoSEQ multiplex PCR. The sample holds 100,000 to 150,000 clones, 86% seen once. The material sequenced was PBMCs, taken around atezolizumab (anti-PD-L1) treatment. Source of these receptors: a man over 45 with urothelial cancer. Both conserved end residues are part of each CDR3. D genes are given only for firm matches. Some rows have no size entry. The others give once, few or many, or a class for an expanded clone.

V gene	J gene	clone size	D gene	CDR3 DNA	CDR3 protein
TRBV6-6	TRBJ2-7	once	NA	TGTGCCAGCAGACCCAGCTCCTACGAGCAGTACTTC	CASRPSSYEQYF
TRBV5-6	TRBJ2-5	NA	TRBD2	TGTGCCAGCACCGAACCGGTCGGGCGGGAGGGCCGGGAGACCCAGTACTTC	CASTEPVGREGRETQYF
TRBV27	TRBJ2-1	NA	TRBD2	TGTGCCAGCAGTTTGGTAGCGGGAGTTTCCAATGAGCAGTTCTTC	CASSLVAGVSNEQFF
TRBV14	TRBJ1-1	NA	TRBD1	TGTGCCAGCAGCCGAGGGGGCTTCGCTGAAGCTTTCTTT	CASSRGGFAEAFF
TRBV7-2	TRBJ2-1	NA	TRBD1	TGTGCCAGCAGCTCTTCCGGGACAGCGACCTACAATGAGCAGTTCTTC	CASSSSGTATYNEQFF
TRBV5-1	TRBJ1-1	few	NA	TGCGCCAGCATCTTGGGGCGCGGGAACACTGAAGCTTTCTTT	CASILGRGNTEAFF
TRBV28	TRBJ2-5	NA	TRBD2	TGTGCCAGCAGCACAGCGAGAGCGGGAGAAAAAGAGACCCAGTACTTC	CASSTARAGEKETQYF
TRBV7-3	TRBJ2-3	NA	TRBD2	TGTGCCAGCAGCTTAACGGGGCAGCGGGAGGTTGGAGATACGCAGTATTTT	CASSLTGQREVGDTQYF
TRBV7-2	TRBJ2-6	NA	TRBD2	TGTGCCAGTTCTCTGGCGGGAGTGCGAAGTGGGGCCAACGTCCTGACTTTC	CASSLAGVRSGANVLTF
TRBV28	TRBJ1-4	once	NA	TGTGCCAGCAGTCGCCGGGGAGCAACTAATGAAAAACTGTTTTTT	CASSRRGATNEKLFF
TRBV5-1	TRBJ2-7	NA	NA	TGCGCCAGCAGTCGGGATTCTGGGGATTTAGCGATCAAGCAGTACTTC	CASSRDSGDLAIKQYF
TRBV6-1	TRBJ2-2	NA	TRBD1	TGTGCCAGCAGACCGGGACAGGGGTCAGCCGGGGAGCTGTTTTTT	CASRPGQGSAGELFF
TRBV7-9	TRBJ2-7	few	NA	TGTGCCAGCAGCTTCGGCCTAGCGAACTTGGAGCAGTACTTC	CASSFGLANLEQYF
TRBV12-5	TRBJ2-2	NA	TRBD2	TGTGCTAGTGGTTTGGTACACCCTAGCGGGAGGAACACCGGGGAGCTGTTTTTT	CASGLVHPSGRNTGELFF
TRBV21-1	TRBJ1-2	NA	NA	TGTGCCAGCCCCGCGGGTTATGGCTACACCTTC	CASPAGYGYTF
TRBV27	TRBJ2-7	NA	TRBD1	TGTGCCAGCAGTTTAGCGGGACAGGGTAATGCCGAGCAGTACTTC	CASSLAGQGNAEQYF
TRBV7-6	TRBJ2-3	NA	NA	TGTGCCAGCAGCTTATCCCAGATCACCACAGATACGCAGTATTTT	CASSLSQITTDTQYF
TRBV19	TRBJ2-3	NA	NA	TGTGCCAGTAGTGGCGGGGGCGGAGGTGAAGATACGCAGTATTTT	CASSGGGGGEDTQYF
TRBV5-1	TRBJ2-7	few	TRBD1	TGCGCCAGCAGCCCCGGGACAGGGACCTACGAGCAGTACTTC	CASSPGTGTYEQYF
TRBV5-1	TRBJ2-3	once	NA	TGCGCCAGCAGTCCTACCGAATCTAGCACAGATACGCAGTATTTT	CASSPTESSTDTQYF
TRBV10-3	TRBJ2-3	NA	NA	TGTGCCATCAATCGGGGACTGTCAGATACGCAGTATTTT	CAINRGLSDTQYF
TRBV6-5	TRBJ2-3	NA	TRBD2	TGTGCCAGCAGTTATTCAACTAGCGGGAGAACAGATACGCAGTATTTT	CASSYSTSGRTDTQYF
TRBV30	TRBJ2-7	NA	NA	TGTGCCTGGAGGGACAGAACACGCTCCTACGAGCAGTACTTC	CAWRDRTRSYEQYF
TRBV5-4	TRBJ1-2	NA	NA	TGTGCCAGCAGCTTGGACGGCGTAGCTGGCTACACCTTC	CASSLDGVAGYTF
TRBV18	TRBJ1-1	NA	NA	TGTGCCAGCTCACCACAACAGGGATCATACACTGAAGCTTTCTTT	CASSPQQGSYTEAFF
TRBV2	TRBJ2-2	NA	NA	TGTGCCAGCACCGTCCTGGGGCGCTTGGCCGGGGAGCTGTTTTTT	CASTVLGRLAGELFF
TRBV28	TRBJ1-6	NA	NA	TGTGCCAGCAGCCTTCAACGGGAGAGAACACCCCTCCACTTT	CASSLQRERTPLHF
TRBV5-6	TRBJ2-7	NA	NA	TGTGCCAGCAGCTCCTCGGGCTACGAGCAGTACTTC	CASSSSGYEQYF
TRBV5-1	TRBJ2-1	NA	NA	TGCGCCAGCAGCTTGCTAGCGCTGAGCTCCTACAATGAGCAGTTCTTC	CASSLLALSSYNEQFF